Below, one TCR beta chain is given with its context. This entry comes from a study of blood T cell repertoires in COVID-19. About the research overall: The origin of the acute and convalescent COVID-19 samples was the United States, Italy and Spain.

The CDR3 is 16 residues long. Trimming cost V 2 bases and J 2 bases, with 10 bases left between them. The V gene's germline CDR1 is KGHSH and CDR2 LQKENI. The protocol was immunoSEQ multiplex PCR, while the TCRdb copy is restricted to in-frame clones and leaves out a portion. Of 260,000 or so clones in the sample, 65% to 90% were seen once. This sequence originates from a man aged 18 to 35 who had recovered from COVID-19. The genes are TRBV18 and TRBJ2-6; perhaps TRBD1 as D (5 bases). The specimen sequenced was PBMCs or T cells enriched from blood (not recorded which). CDR3 residues: CASSPYSGPGANVLTF. For the CDR3, the DNA is TGTGCCAGCTCACCATATTCAGGGCCTGGGGCCAACGTCCTGACTTTC.